This T cell receptor (beta chain) appears in the sequencing data of a study of OX40 agonist ivuxolimab in advanced cancers. Patients who had autoimmune disease history or got systemic immunosuppression were left out. The CDR3 is 15 residues long. Per germline, CDR1 SGHVS and CDR2 FQNEAQ. The V end lost 2 bases, the J end lost 6 bases, and 11 bases lay between the germline ends. The repertoire was sequenced with immunoSEQ multiplex PCR; TCRdb's copy has only in-frame clones and lacks some. The sample yields around 75,000 clones, 70% to 90% seen once. The input for sequencing was CD4+ or CD8+ T cells sorted from blood, taken in a trial of the OX40 agonist ivuxolimab. The chain carries TRBV7-8 and TRBJ1-6; D is undetermined. This receptor was obtained from an adult with an advanced solid tumor such as melanoma, head and neck, liver or kidney cancer. DNA of the CDR3: TGTGCCAGCAGCTTAAAGGGATCTGGTAATTCACCCCTCCACTTT. Translating it yields CASSLKGSGNSPLHF.